These 15 T cell receptor beta chains were sequenced from one sample in a study of blood T cell repertoires in COVID-19 (dated by TCRdb to 2020 to 2022). Libraries were constructed by the immunoSEQ multiplex PCR assay. TCRdb retrieved this table from immuneACCESS and kept in-frame rearrangements only. Not all clones are present; in checked studies, unresolved V genes account for under half, and no reason is known for the remainder. The table for this sample lists around 25,000 clones; 88% of them were counted only once. More than 7% of the sample is taken by the ten largest. The sequenced material came from peripheral blood. These TCRs come from a woman aged 45 to 65 with active COVID-19.

The chain uses TRBV5-5 and TRBJ2-3; 10 bases agree with TRBD1. Germline CDR1 reads SGHKS; CDR2 reads YYEKEE (reference sequence). The CDR3 is 15 residues long. J gave up 3 bases and V 4 bases, and 5 bases lay outside the gene matches. The CDR3 nucleotides are TGTGCCAGCAGCACCCCGGACAGGGGGACAGATACGCAGTATTTT. This gives the protein CASSTPDRGTDTQYF.

This clone was counted once. V is TRBV4-2 and J is TRBJ2-5; TRBD1 aligns across 7 bases. Germline assignment: CDR1 LGHNA and CDR2 YNFKEQ. V shed 1 base and J 2 bases; nucleotides not matched to a gene: 1. The CDR3 runs to 14 residues. DNA for the CDR3: TGTGCCAGCAGCCAAGCGGGACAGCAAGAGACCCAGTACTTC. It is translated as CASSQAGQQETQYF.

The chain joins TRBV28 to TRBJ2-3, with D tentatively TRBD2 (7 bases). The CDR3 is made up of 16 amino acids. V gave up 7 bases and J gave up 6 bases, with 23 bases separating them. CDR1 MDHEN and CDR2 SYDVKM come from the germline V gene. CDR3 bases: TGTGCCAGCATCTCCAGGAGGGGGGGCCGGTTGGATACGCAGTATTTT. Protein product: CASISRRGGRLDTQYF.

The chain uses TRBV18 and TRBJ1-1, with TRBD1 identical over 9 bases. Germline assignment: CDR1 KGHSH and CDR2 LQKENI. The CDR3 runs to 15 residues. V shed 0 bases and J 11 bases; nucleotides not matched to a gene: 10. The CDR3 bases are TGTGCCAGCTCACCACCGTCTAGGACAGGGGTTAGGGCTTTCTTT. This gives the protein CASSPPSRTGVRAFF.

The V and J genes are TRBV5-6 and TRBJ1-2; no clear D. The CDR3 extends over 15 amino acids. Per the germline V gene, CDR1 is SGHDT and CDR2 is YYEEEE. V lost 4 bases, J lost 0 bases, and 13 bases lay in between. Written as DNA, the CDR3 is TGTGCCAGCAGCCCCGGGTTAAGGCCTAACTATGGCTACACCTTC. Translated: CASSPGLRPNYGYTF.

The chain carries TRBV9 and TRBJ2-1; 7 bases map to TRBD2. Germline V gives CDR1 SGDLS, CDR2 YYNGEE. Trimming removed 4 bases from V and 5 bases from J; junction bases left unmatched: 3. This CDR3 is built from 13 residues. CDR3 region: CASSYSGHNEQFF. CDR3 DNA sequence: TGTGCCAGCAGCTATAGCGGGCACAATGAGCAGTTCTTC.

This chain uses TRBV19 with TRBJ2-1, with TRBD2 matching 8 bases. V trimming: 7 bases; J trimming: 2 bases; junction bases outside the gene matches: 16. Germline lookup yields CDR1 LNHDA and CDR2 SQIVND (reference sequence). CDR3 length: 18 residues. Here the CDR3 DNA reads TGTGCCAGTACCTACAAAGGAGGGACTAGTTTACCCTACAATGAGCAGTTCTTC. It translates to CASTYKGGTSLPYNEQFF.

V and J are TRBV28 and TRBJ2-7; 11 nucleotides match TRBD2. Germline loops: CDR1 MDHEN, CDR2 SYDVKM. The V segment lost 5 bases and the J segment 0 bases; nucleotides outside the gene matches: 3. CDR3 size: 15 residues. CDR3 in DNA: TGTGCCAGCAGTCCGACTAGCGGGATCTCCTACGAGCAGTACTTC. Translating it yields CASSPTSGISYEQYF.

This rearrangement joins TRBV28 to TRBJ2-3; D is uncertain. V was cut by 8 bases and J by 0 bases, with 15 bases left in between. This CDR3 has 15 residues. Germline V CDR1 and CDR2: MDHEN, SYDVKM. CDR3 sequence (DNA): TGTGCCAGCGGCCCTATCACGACTAGCACAGATACGCAGTATTTT. Amino acid sequence: CASGPITTSTDTQYF.

The chain uses TRBV5-1 and TRBJ2-1, with a tentative D call TRBD1 (5 bases). The CDR3 loop spans 16 amino acids. Germline V gene sequence: CDR1 SGHRS, CDR2 YFSETQ. V dropped 1 base and J dropped 6 bases, with 17 bases sitting between them. The chain's CDR3 is CASSLSRQGIANEQFF. Written as DNA, the CDR3 is TGCGCCAGCAGCTTGTCTCGGCAGGGAATTGCCAATGAGCAGTTCTTC.

In DNA, the CDR3 is TGTGCCAGCAGCCACGGACAGCTGAACACCGGGGAGCTGTTTTTT. It specifies CASSHGQLNTGELFF. The chain is built from TRBV4-2 and TRBJ2-2; perhaps TRBD1 as D (6 bases). Germline lookup yields CDR1 LGHNA and CDR2 YNFKEQ. Deletions cut 3 bases from V and 1 base from J, with 9 bases between. CDR3 length: 15 residues.

V is TRBV7-3 and J is TRBJ2-3; 7 bases align to TRBD2. This CDR3 is built from 17 residues. The germline V gene has CDR1 SGHTA and CDR2 FQGTGA. The V gene end was trimmed by 3 bases and the J gene end by 0 bases; junction bases not matched to a gene: 9. CDR3 nucleotide sequence: TGTGCCAGCAGCTTGGGGGATCCGGGACTAAGCACAGATACGCAGTATTTT. This sequence encodes CASSLGDPGLSTDTQYF.

This clone was seen only once. This sequence joins TRBV28 and TRBJ2-1; TRBD1 matches 10 bases. In germline, CDR1 is MDHEN, CDR2 SYDVKM. The CDR3 loop spans 16 amino acids. Germline trimming cut 4 bases from V and 6 bases from J; bases unmatched to any gene: 9. CDR3 in amino acids: CASSSAGTGASNEQFF. The CDR3 DNA sequence: TGTGCCAGCAGTTCCGCCGGGACAGGGGCTAGCAATGAGCAGTTCTTC.

The J gene is TRBJ1-5, the V gene TRBV2; D is uncertain. CDR1 is SNHLY, CDR2 FYNNEI, per germline. V was clipped by 2 bases and J by 0 bases, with 8 bases between them. The CDR3 runs to 15 residues. CDR3: CASSEKAGSNQPQHF. The CDR3 DNA is TGTGCCAGCAGTGAAAAAGCAGGTAGCAATCAGCCCCAGCATTTT. Filled out from reference TRBV2 and TRBJ1-5, the complete variable domain reads EPEVTQTPSHQVTQMGQEVILRCVPISNHLYFYWYRQILGQKVEFLVSFYNNEISEKSEIFDDQFSVERPDGSNFTLKIRSTKLEDSAMYFCASSEKAGSNQPQHFGDGTRLSIL.

V gene TRBV6-5 combines with J gene TRBJ2-7; 7 bases are shared with TRBD1. CDR3 length: 13 residues. The germline gives CDR1 MNHEY, CDR2 SVGAGI. V was pared by 6 bases and J by 1 base, with 3 bases of the junction left unmatched. The CDR3 nucleotides are TGTGCCAGCAGCCAGGGACAGTCCTACGAGCAGTACTTC. This gives the protein CASSQGQSYEQYF.